The next 5 T cell receptor beta chains were all read from a single sample in a study of cytomegalovirus exposure and HLA in healthy donors. Amplification used 60 Vbeta primers and 13 Jbeta primers. The data were produced by immunoSEQ multiplex PCR, yet TCRdb's version contains in-frame clones alone and is incomplete. The top ten hold 2.1% of the sample, which has 150,000 to 200,000 clones, approximately 81% seen once. The sequenced sample consisted of PBMCs. These receptors all come from a woman under 30 in good health and CMV-seropositive.

V is TRBV5-4 and J is TRBJ1-3; 7 bases agree with TRBD1. Germline trimming cut 5 bases from V and 0 bases from J; bases unmatched to any gene: 5. CDR1 is SGHNT, CDR2 YYREEE, per germline (reference sequence). The CDR3 sequence is 15 residues long. This chain's CDR3 is CASRGQLPSGNTIYF. CDR3 DNA sequence: TGTGCCAGCAGGGGACAGTTGCCCTCTGGAAACACCATATATTTT. The complete variable domain, with remaining parts taken from reference TRBV5-4 and TRBJ1-3, reads ETGVTQSPTHLIKTRGQQVTLRCSSQSGHNTVSWYQQALGQGPQFIFQYYREEENGRGNFPPRFSGLQFPNYSSELNVNALELDDSALYLCASRGQLPSGNTIYFGEGSWLTVV.

V is TRBV28 and J is TRBJ1-2, with TRBD1 as a possible D gene (5 bases). Germline-derived CDR1 and CDR2 are MDHEN and SYDVKM. This CDR3 spans 13 amino acids. Trimming cost V 2 bases and J 7 bases, with 11 bases left between them. The CDR3 protein is CASSLIQGSGYTF. The CDR3 DNA is TGTGCCAGCAGTTTAATCCAGGGAAGTGGCTACACCTTC.

This chain links TRBV19 with TRBJ2-1; TRBD2 is a possible D gene (7 bases). Per germline, CDR1 LNHDA and CDR2 SQIVND (reference sequence). This CDR3 spans 15 amino acids. V was trimmed by 2 bases and J by 9 bases, leaving 17 bases between them. CDR3 loop: CASSITPWGGFEQFF. The CDR3 DNA follows: TGTGCCAGTAGTATAACCCCGTGGGGGGGCTTTGAGCAGTTCTTC.

The chain has TRBV5-4 and TRBJ2-7; 11 positions agree with TRBD2. The germline gives CDR1 SGHNT, CDR2 YYREEE (reference sequence). With V trimmed by 4 bases and J by 2 bases, 5 bases remained unmatched. This CDR3 spans 15 amino acids. CDR3 region: CASSTGLAVTYEQYF. The DNA for the CDR3 is TGTGCCAGCAGCACGGGACTAGCGGTAACCTACGAGCAGTACTTC.

The rearrangement joins TRBV5-6 to TRBJ1-1, with a weak D call TRBD1 (5 bases). This CDR3 has 13 amino acids. V was shortened by 2 bases and J by 2 bases, with 7 bases between the two germline ends. The germline gives CDR1 SGHDT, CDR2 YYEEEE. The DNA of the CDR3 is TGTGCCAGCAGCTTCCAGGGAAACACTGAAGCTTTCTTT. This sequence encodes CASSFQGNTEAFF. The full variable domain, with the rest looked up from reference TRBV5-6 and TRBJ1-1, is DAGVTQSPTHLIKTRGQQVTLRCSPKSGHDTVSWYQQALGQGPQFIFQYYEEEERQRGNFPDRFSGHQFPNYSSELNVNALLLGDSALYLCASSFQGNTEAFFGQGTRLTVV.